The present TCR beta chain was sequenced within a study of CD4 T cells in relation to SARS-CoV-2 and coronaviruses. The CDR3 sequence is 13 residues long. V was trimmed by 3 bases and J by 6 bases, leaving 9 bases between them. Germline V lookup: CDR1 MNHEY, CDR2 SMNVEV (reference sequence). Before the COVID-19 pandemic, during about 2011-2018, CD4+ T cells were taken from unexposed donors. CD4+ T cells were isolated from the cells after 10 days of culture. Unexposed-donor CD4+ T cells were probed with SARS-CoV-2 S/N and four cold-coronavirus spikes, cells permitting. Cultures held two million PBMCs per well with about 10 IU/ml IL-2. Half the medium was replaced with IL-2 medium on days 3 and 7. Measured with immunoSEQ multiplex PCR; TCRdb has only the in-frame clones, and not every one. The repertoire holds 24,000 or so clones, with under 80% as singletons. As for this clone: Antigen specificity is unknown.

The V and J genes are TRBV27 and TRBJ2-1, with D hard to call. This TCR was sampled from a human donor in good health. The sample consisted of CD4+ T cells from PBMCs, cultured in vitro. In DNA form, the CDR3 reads TGTGCCAGCAGTTTTACCCATCTCAATGAGCAGTTCTTC. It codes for CASSFTHLNEQFF.